This T cell receptor beta chain was found in a study of T cell responses to AZD1222 COVID-19 vaccine. A word on this clone: Its antigen is not known.

The table came from immunoSEQ multiplex PCR; TCRdb's copy has only in-frame clones and leaves some out. The table includes some 150,000 clones, less than 90% detected once. Looked up from germline, CDR1 is LNHDA and CDR2 is SQIVND (reference sequence). Deletions cut 3 bases from V and 5 bases from J, with 14 bases between. There are 15 residues in the CDR3. Findings and caveats of the study: Donors in the cohort were predominantly white British and more often female, and clonal diversity was possibly underestimated. Spike-specific TCR repertoires showed rising breadth and depth after two AZD1222 doses.

The sample in question was peripheral blood, obtained after recovery from COVID-19. This rearrangement joins TRBV19 to TRBJ2-1; no definite D call. The source is an adult who had recovered from COVID-19. The CDR3 nucleotides are TGTGCCAGTAGTATCTCAGGATCCTATAACAATGAGCAGTTCTTC. It specifies CASSISGSYNNEQFF.